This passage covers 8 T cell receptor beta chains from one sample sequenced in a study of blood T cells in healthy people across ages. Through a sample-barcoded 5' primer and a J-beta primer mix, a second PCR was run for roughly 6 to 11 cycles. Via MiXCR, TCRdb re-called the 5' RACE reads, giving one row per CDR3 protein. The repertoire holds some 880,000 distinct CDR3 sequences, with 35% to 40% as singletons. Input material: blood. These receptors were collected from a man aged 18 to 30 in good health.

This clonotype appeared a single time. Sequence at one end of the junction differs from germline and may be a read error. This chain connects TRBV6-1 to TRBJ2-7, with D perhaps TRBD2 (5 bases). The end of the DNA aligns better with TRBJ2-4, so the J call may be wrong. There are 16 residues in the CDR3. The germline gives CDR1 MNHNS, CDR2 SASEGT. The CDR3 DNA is TGTGCCTGCAGTGAATCGAGGGCTTGGGACAAAAACATTCAGTACTTC. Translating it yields CACSESRAWDKNIQYF.

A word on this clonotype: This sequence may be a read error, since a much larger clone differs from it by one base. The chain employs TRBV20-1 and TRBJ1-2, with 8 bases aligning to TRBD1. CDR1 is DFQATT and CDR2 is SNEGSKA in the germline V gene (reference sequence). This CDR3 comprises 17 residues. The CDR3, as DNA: TGCAGTGCTAGAGATTTAGACAGGGGAGTCACTGCCTATGGCTACATCTTC. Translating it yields CSARDLDRGVTAYGYIF.

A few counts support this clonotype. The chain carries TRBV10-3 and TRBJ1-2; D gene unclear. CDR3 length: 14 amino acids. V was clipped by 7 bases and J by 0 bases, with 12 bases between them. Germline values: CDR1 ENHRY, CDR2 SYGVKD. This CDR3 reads CAITSGSANYGYTF. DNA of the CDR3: TGTGCCATCACCTCCGGGTCGGCTAACTATGGCTACACCTTC.

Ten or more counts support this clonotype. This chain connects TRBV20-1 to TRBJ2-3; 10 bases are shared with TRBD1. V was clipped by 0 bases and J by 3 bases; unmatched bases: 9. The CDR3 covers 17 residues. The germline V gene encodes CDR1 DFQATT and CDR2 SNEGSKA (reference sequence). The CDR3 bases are TGCAGTGCTAGAGATAGGTCGGGACAGGGGCATACAGATACGCAGTATTTT. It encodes CSARDRSGQGHTDTQYF.

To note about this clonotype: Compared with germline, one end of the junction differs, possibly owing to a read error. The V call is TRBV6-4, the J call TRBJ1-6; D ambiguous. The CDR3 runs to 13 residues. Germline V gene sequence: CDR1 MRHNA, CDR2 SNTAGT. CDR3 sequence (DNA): TGTGCCAGCAGTAACTCCCCTAATTCACCCCTCCACTTT. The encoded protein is CASSNSPNSPLHF.

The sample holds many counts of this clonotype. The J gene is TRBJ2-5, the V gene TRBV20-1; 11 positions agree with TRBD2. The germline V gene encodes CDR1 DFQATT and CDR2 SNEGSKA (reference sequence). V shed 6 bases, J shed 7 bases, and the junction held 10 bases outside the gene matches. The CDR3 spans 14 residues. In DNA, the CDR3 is TGCAGTGCGGAACAGACTAGCGGGGAAGTGACCCAGTACTTC. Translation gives CSAEQTSGEVTQYF.

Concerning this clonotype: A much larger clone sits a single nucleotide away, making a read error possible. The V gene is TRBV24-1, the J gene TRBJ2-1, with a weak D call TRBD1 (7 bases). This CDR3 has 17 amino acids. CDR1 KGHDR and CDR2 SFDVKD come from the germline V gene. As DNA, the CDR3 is TGTGCCACCAGTGATTTGAATGGAGGGGGCTCCTACGATGAGCAGTTCTTC. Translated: CATSDLNGGGSYDEQFF.

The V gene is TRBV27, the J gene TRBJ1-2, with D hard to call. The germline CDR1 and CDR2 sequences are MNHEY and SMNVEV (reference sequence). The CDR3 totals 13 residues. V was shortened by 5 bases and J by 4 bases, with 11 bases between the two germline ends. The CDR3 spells CASSPTVSYGYTF. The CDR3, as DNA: TGTGCCAGCAGTCCCACAGTGAGCTATGGCTACACCTTC.